This T cell receptor (beta chain) appears in the sequencing data of a study of molecular identifiers for immune sequencing clone quantification. Whole-study results and caveats: In naive cells, under 1% of molecules belonged to clones above 20 RNA copies, against over 99% in effector cells.

The V gene end was trimmed by 1 base and the J gene end by 4 bases; junction bases not matched to a gene: 7. The CDR3 loop spans 15 amino acids. CDR1 and CDR2 from the germline V gene are MNHEY and SMNVEV (reference sequence). Worth noting for this clonotype: Antigen specificity is unknown. One base away lies a much larger clone, so this may be a sequencing read error. The conserved phenylalanine or tryptophan normally closing the CDR3 is absent here, so this likely arose from a read error.

Preparation of the bulk TCR libraries relied on previously described methods and listed TCR primers. One entry per CDR3 protein results from TCRdb running MiXCR on the PCR reads. The table lists under 600,000 distinct CDR3 sequences, around a fifth of them singletons. The TCR comes from a human donor in good health. Some libraries in this study had Jurkat cell RNA spiked in. Sequenced material: naive CD8+ T cells from blood, with Jurkat cell RNA spiked in. Noted subset: FACS-sorted CD8+CD4-CCR7+CD45RA+ naive T cells. V is TRBV27 and J is TRBJ2-7; TRBD1 aligns across 7 bases. CDR3 DNA: TGTGCCAGCAGTTTATTGGCAGGGGGACGGTACGAGCAGTACTCC. This gives the protein CASSLLAGGRYEQYS.